The rows below give T cell receptor beta chains drawn from one sample of a study of human T cells and chemical hapten exposure. TCRdb analysed the RACE reads with MiXCR anew, one entry per CDR3 protein. The repertoire holds about 380,000 distinct CDR3 sequences, 5.1% seen once, with just over 2.5% in the top ten. The input for sequencing was whole blood, taken in connection with sensitization to the hapten diphenylcyclopropenone (DPC). The receptors were gathered from a woman aged 50 to 60 with alopecia areata. Some clones in this sample may be carry-over from other donors' samples. Each CDR3 is given with its conserved first and last residue. Clone size is stated in some rows and not others, as once, few, many or a class when expanded.

J	size	V	CDR3
TRBJ1-1	many	TRBV5-1	CASSSGQNTEAFF
TRBJ2-1	many	TRBV6-1	CASSEAPPYLIAGGYNEQFF
TRBJ2-7	-	TRBV6-2/TRBV6-3	CASSYWRVYYEQYF
TRBJ1-1	many	TRBV21-1	CASRPGQGVTEAFF
TRBJ1-2	many	TRBV28	CASRFRTSYYGYTF
TRBJ2-5	many	TRBV6-5	CASSWGQGAQETQYF
TRBJ2-2	many	TRBV7-2	CASRSGLLNTGELFF
TRBJ2-7	many	TRBV27	CASSLGAFYEQYF
TRBJ2-3	-	TRBV7-7	CASSFSQGATQYF
TRBJ2-5	few	TRBV6-2/TRBV6-3	CASKTVETQYF
TRBJ2-2	-	TRBV19	CASSPRELNGELFF
TRBJ2-2	few	TRBV12-3/TRBV12-4	CASSWTVWELFF
TRBJ1-5	many	TRBV12-3/TRBV12-4	CASSQEINLNQPQHF
TRBJ1-2	-	TRBV2	CASSAGGGYTF
TRBJ2-1	few	TRBV12-3/TRBV12-4	CASSASASYNEQFF
TRBJ2-1	few	TRBV2	CASRTGNYEQFF
TRBJ2-3	many	TRBV9	CASSVSGERADTQYF
TRBJ1-2	many	TRBV18	CASSPQGANYGYTF
TRBJ2-1	many	TRBV10-3	CAIRREGEQFF
TRBJ2-1	-	TRBV24-1	CATSPGMGVNEQFF
TRBJ2-7	many	TRBV28	CASSPSGTGNKNEQYF
TRBJ1-1	many	TRBV5-1	CASSTQGAGTEAFF
TRBJ1-2	many	TRBV7-9	CASRGEALAYGYTF
TRBJ2-7	-	TRBV28	CASSLFPGPEQYF
TRBJ2-4	many	TRBV7-2	CASSLALGGGAGAKNIQYF
TRBJ1-1	-	TRBV5-1	CASSLGTAGAFF
TRBJ1-5	many	TRBV12-3/TRBV12-4	CASRDNFYSNQPQHF
TRBJ1-2	few	TRBV6-2/TRBV6-3	CASTDFNYGYTF
TRBJ2-1	-	TRBV7-2	CASRTSSGGDSEQFF
TRBJ1-2	-	TRBV2	CASGREPANYGYTF
TRBJ2-7	many	TRBV12-3/TRBV12-4	CASSSVRGGGTYEQYF
TRBJ1-3	many	TRBV5-1	CASSLGTGHISGNTIYF
TRBJ2-5	many	TRBV7-2	CASSYAGTGNGETQYF
TRBJ2-3	many	TRBV29-1	CSAVWRTQYF
TRBJ1-1	few	TRBV5-6	CASSVPTGTKNTEAFF
TRBJ2-3	-	TRBV5-4	CASSPEALGLADTQYF
TRBJ2-3	-	TRBV24-1	CATSGLAGESDTQYF
TRBJ1-1	many	TRBV20-1	CSAGEGEAFF
TRBJ1-1	-	TRBV12-3/TRBV12-4	CASSFRIGEAFF
TRBJ1-6	few	TRBV2	CASRDSGTNSPLHF
TRBJ1-2	-	TRBV10-3	CAIRDEGSRSVYTF
TRBJ1-2	many	TRBV7-9	CASSSFRDRDEGYTF
TRBJ2-7	-	TRBV7-9	CASTPTGSSYEQYF
TRBJ2-1	many	TRBV7-2	CASSSLRAQGNEQFF
TRBJ1-2	many	TRBV12-3/TRBV12-4	CASSLGGLGYTF
TRBJ2-7	many	TRBV3-1	CASSHPGGEQYF
TRBJ2-3	many	TRBV2	CASSEAQGMNTQYF
TRBJ2-1	many	TRBV29-1	CSVEGLAGGHYNEQFF
TRBJ2-6	many	TRBV3-1	CASSQGRGFAGANVLTF
TRBJ2-7	many	TRBV5-1	CASSPLRSPIDEQYF
TRBJ2-1	many	TRBV4-1	CASSQDLGAYNEQFF
TRBJ2-2	-	TRBV29-1	CSVLAGKNTGELFF
TRBJ1-5	-	TRBV9	CASSDGTAQNQPQHF
TRBJ1-1	many	TRBV29-1	CSVEVRGETEAFF
TRBJ1-3	-	TRBV7-2	CASSAGTVISGNTIYF
TRBJ1-2	many	TRBV12-5	CASGSPGRGQDDYGYTF
TRBJ1-1	many	TRBV5-1	CASSSIDRPGQEAFF
TRBJ1-6	-	TRBV6-1	CASSQDIIGSPLHF
TRBJ1-6	few	TRBV18	CASSPTGEGRSPLHF